This entry lists 10 T cell receptor beta chains sequenced from one sample in a study of T-cell reconstitution after alpha-beta-depleted transplantation in children. The library targeted TCRbeta and was prepared with unique molecular identifiers. TCRdb re-derived calls from the PCR reads in MiXCR, one entry per CDR3 protein. The data contain about 110,000 distinct CDR3 sequences, about 6.4% of them singletons. Source: PBMCs, mostly from graft donor cells, taken 360 days after TCRalphabeta/CD19-depleted stem cell transplant. Every receptor here comes from a male patient aged 2 to 10 who had a stem cell transplant for acute lymphoblastic leukemia, so the T cells may come from the graft donor.

This rearrangement joins TRBV5-6 to TRBJ2-3; 8 nucleotides line up with TRBD1. CDR1 is SGHDT and CDR2 is YYEEEE in the germline V gene. The CDR3 is 18 amino acids. V lost 0 bases, J lost 6 bases, and 15 bases stayed unmatched. For the CDR3, the DNA is TGTGCCAGCAGCTTGGTGCAGGGGGCTACTCCCACCTTTGATACGCAGTATTTT. This codes for CASSLVQGATPTFDTQYF.

This clonotype was found many times. The rearrangement links TRBV11-2 to TRBJ1-2; TRBD1 is a possible D gene (6 bases). Per the germline V gene, CDR1 is SGHAT and CDR2 is FQNNGV. Trimming left V 4 bases short and J 8 bases short, with 20 bases between. The CDR3 has 15 residues. The CDR3 DNA reads as TGTGCCAGCAGCTCTTTAACAGGGTGGCGTAGCGGCTACACCTTC. It codes for CASSSLTGWRSGYTF. Based on the CDR3 plus reference TRBV11-2 and TRBJ1-2, the full variable domain is EAGVAQSPRYKIIEKRQSVAFWCNPISGHATLYWYQQILGQGPKLLIQFQNNGVVDDSQLPKDRFSAERLKGVDSTLKIQPAKLEDSAVYLCASSSLTGWRSGYTFGSGTRLTVV.

This chain links TRBV30 with TRBJ2-7; 8 nucleotides match TRBD1. The junction had 4 bases not matched to a gene; V was cut back by 1 base and J by 5 bases. Per the germline V gene, CDR1 is GTSNPN and CDR2 is SVGIG (reference sequence). This CDR3 region has 13 residues. CDR3 region: CAWSAGQGHEQYF. The CDR3 DNA is TGTGCCTGGAGTGCTGGACAGGGACACGAGCAGTACTTC.

This sequence joins TRBV4-2 and TRBJ2-1; 9 bases map to TRBD2. V lost 3 bases and J lost 8; bases outside the gene matches: 14. This CDR3 is built from 17 residues. The V gene's germline CDR1 is LGHNA and CDR2 YNFKEQ. The CDR3 nucleotides read TGTGCCAGCAGCCACTTCCTTCGCGGGGGGGCCGGGGATGAGCAGTTCTTC. It specifies CASSHFLRGGAGDEQFF.

This clonotype has just a few counts. The V and J genes are TRBV6-5 and TRBJ1-4, with TRBD1 matching over 7 bases. J gave up 5 bases and V 6 bases, and 6 bases lay outside the gene matches. This CDR3 is 14 amino acids long. Germline loops: CDR1 MNHEY, CDR2 SVGAGI. CDR3 DNA: TGTGCCAGCAGAGGGACAGCGAAGAATGAAAAACTGTTTTTT. It specifies CASRGTAKNEKLFF.

This clonotype occurred many times. V and J are TRBV29-1 and TRBJ1-4, with D possibly matching TRBD1 (5 bases). The CDR3 covers 10 residues. The germline CDR1 and CDR2 sequences are SQVTM and ANQGSEA. V dropped 2 bases and J dropped 11 bases, with 6 bases sitting between them. This CDR3 is CSVEQGKLFF. In DNA form, the CDR3 reads TGCAGCGTTGAACAGGGCAAACTGTTTTTT.

This chain connects TRBV11-2 to TRBJ1-1; D uncertain. The CDR3 runs 14 residues. V was clipped by 6 bases and J by 3 bases, with 14 bases between them. CDR1 SGHAT and CDR2 FQNNGV come from the germline V gene. The CDR3 reads CASSPDGFYTEAFF. The CDR3 DNA is TGTGCCAGCAGTCCTGACGGATTCTACACTGAAGCTTTCTTT.

This clonotype occurred a few times. CDR3 region: CASSPGTSGSETQYF. CDR3 nucleotide sequence: TGTGCCAGCAGCCCGGGGACTAGCGGGAGTGAGACCCAGTACTTC. The rearrangement joins TRBV11-2 to TRBJ2-5; TRBD2 aligns across 14 bases. V dropped 5 bases and J dropped 5; count of bases not matched to a gene: 4. Germline V CDR1 and CDR2: SGHAT, FQNNGV. The CDR3 spans 15 residues.

This clonotype was counted only a few times. CDR3 amino acids: CASSQRSETQYF. The CDR3 nucleotides are TGTGCCAGCAGCCAACGGAGTGAGACCCAGTACTTC. The genes are TRBV4-2 and TRBJ2-5; no clear D gene. Germline loops: CDR1 LGHNA, CDR2 YNFKEQ. Trimming removed 2 bases at V and 5 bases at J, with 6 bases between. This CDR3 comprises 12 residues.

This clonotype has a handful of counts. The DNA is omitted, as the CDR3 cannot be located on it reliably, and the CDR3 follows TCRdb's listing. The V call is TRBV21-1, the J call TRBJ2-2. TRBV21-1 is classified as a pseudogene. Ends included, the CDR3 has 16 residues. The CDR3 loop reads CASSKLQEELPGSCFF.